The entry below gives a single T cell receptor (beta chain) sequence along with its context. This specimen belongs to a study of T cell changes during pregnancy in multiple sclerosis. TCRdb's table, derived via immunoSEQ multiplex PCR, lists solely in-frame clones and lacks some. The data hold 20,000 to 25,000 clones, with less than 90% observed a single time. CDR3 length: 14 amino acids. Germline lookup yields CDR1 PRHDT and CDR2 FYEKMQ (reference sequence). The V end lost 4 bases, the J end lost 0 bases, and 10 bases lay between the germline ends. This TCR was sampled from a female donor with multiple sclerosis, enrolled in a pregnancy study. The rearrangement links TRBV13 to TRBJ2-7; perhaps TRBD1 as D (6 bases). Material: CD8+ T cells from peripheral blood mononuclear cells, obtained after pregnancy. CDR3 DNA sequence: TGTGCCAGCAGCTCCCGACAGGCCTCCTACGAGCAGTACTTC. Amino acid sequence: CASSSRQASYEQYF.